Following are 32 T cell receptor beta chains from one sample sequenced in a study of shared clonotypes between healthy human individuals. Clones were sequenced by immunoSEQ multiplex PCR, and TCRdb holds only the in-frame ones, with some missing. In the table there are millions of clones, around 94% of which are singletons. Input material: naive CD4+ T cells sorted from blood. Subset given: CD45RA+ positively selected. These receptors were obtained from a man aged 18 to 29 in good health.

There are a few counts of this clone. The same CDR3 arises from other DNA sequences in this sample as well. The chain is built from TRBV19 and TRBJ1-5; 8 bases line up with TRBD1. CDR3 length: 13 amino acids. In germline, CDR1 is LNHDA, CDR2 SQIVND (reference sequence). Trimming at V came to 7 bases and at J to 2 bases, leaving 1 base not matched to a gene. DNA for the CDR3: TGTGCCAGTAAGGACAGGGGCAATCAGCCCCAGCATTTT. It specifies CASKDRGNQPQHF.

V and J are TRBV6-1 and TRBJ1-2, with D uncertain. The CDR3 extends over 13 amino acids. Trimming pared 2 bases from V and 4 bases from J, leaving 8 bases between. The germline V gene has CDR1 MNHNS and CDR2 SASEGT. The CDR3 region is CASSEQTVYGYTF. In DNA, the CDR3 is TGTGCCAGCAGTGAACAGACGGTCTATGGCTACACCTTC.

This chain connects TRBV23-1 to TRBJ2-5, with D maybe TRBD1 (6 bases). TRBV23-1 is marked as an open reading frame, function uncertain. V shed 0 bases and J shed 1 base, with 9 bases lying between them. The CDR3 length is 15 residues. CDR3 bases: TGCGCCAGCAGTCAATCGAAAGGGGGCCAAGAGACCCAGTACTTC. Its translation is CASSQSKGGQETQYF.

The chain uses TRBV5-1 and TRBJ2-7; 8 bases agree with TRBD1. There are 16 residues in the CDR3. Germline trimming cut 0 bases from V and 2 bases from J; bases unmatched to any gene: 7. Per germline, CDR1 SGHRS and CDR2 YFSETQ. CDR3 nucleotide sequence: TGCGCCAGCAGCTTGGCCTGGGACAGGCCCCCCTACGAGCAGTACTTC. Translation gives CASSLAWDRPPYEQYF.

CDR3 protein: CASMGTRGGSYEQYF. The CDR3 DNA follows: TGTGCCAGCATGGGGACTAGGGGAGGGAGTTACGAGCAGTACTTC. The J gene is TRBJ2-7, the V gene TRBV6-1; 8 nucleotides align to TRBD2. CDR1 is MNHNS, CDR2 SASEGT, per germline. V lost 7 bases, J lost 4 bases, and 12 bases stayed unmatched. The CDR3 is made up of 15 amino acids.

The J gene is TRBJ1-5, the V gene TRBV6-6; D is uncertain. V was clipped by 2 bases and J by 0 bases, with 8 bases between them. CDR1 is MNHNY, CDR2 SVGAGI, per germline (reference sequence). The CDR3 contains 15 residues. CDR3 sequence (DNA): TGTGCCAGCAGTTACGGGGATTATAGCAATCAGCCCCAGCATTTT. Its protein is CASSYGDYSNQPQHF.

The chain has TRBV5-4 and TRBJ2-3; 7 nucleotides match TRBD1. With 3 bases clipped from V and 2 bases from J, the junction kept 12 bases outside the gene matches. The CDR3 totals 17 residues. Germline CDR1 reads SGHNT; CDR2 reads YYREEE (reference sequence). The CDR3 reads CASSSAGTARSTDTQYF. In nucleotides, the CDR3 is TGTGCCAGCAGCTCCGCTGGGACAGCGAGGTCCACAGATACGCAGTATTTT.

The V and J genes are TRBV7-9 and TRBJ2-1, with TRBD1 as a possible D gene (8 bases). Trimming removed 5 bases at V and 0 bases at J, with 14 bases between. CDR3 length equals 16 residues. Germline values: CDR1 SEHNR, CDR2 FQNEAQ (reference sequence). Written as DNA, the CDR3 is TGTGCCAGCAGCCCTACAGGGGGGGGCTCCTACAATGAGCAGTTCTTC. Its translation is CASSPTGGGSYNEQFF.

The chain carries TRBV10-3 and TRBJ2-7, with D uncertain. V lost 8 bases to trimming and J lost 5 bases, with 7 bases between them. Germline CDR1 ENHRY, CDR2 SYGVKD. The CDR3 is 10 amino acids. The chain's CDR3 is CAIGGDEQYF. DNA of the CDR3: TGTGCCATCGGTGGGGACGAGCAGTACTTC.

The chain combines TRBV15 with TRBJ2-3; a possible D gene is TRBD2 (6 bases). Germline lookup yields CDR1 LNHNV and CDR2 YYDKDF (reference sequence). V was pared by 5 bases and J by 0 bases, with 12 bases between. There are 15 residues in the CDR3. CDR3: CATSWRGASTDTQYF. CDR3 nucleotides: TGTGCCACCAGCTGGAGGGGCGCAAGCACAGATACGCAGTATTTT.

The chain employs TRBV10-2 and TRBJ1-2, with 10 bases identical to TRBD1. Germline V gene lookup returns CDR1 WSHSY and CDR2 SAAADI. Losses at the gene ends were 3 bases for V and 5 bases for J; bases not matched to a gene: 9. This CDR3 is built from 16 residues. CDR3 coding DNA: TGCGCCAGCAGTGACCCCGGGACAGGGGATGGGTATGGCTACACCTTC. Translation gives CASSDPGTGDGYGYTF.

The chain uses TRBV28 and TRBJ2-1, with 10 bases lining up with TRBD2. The germline V gene encodes CDR1 MDHEN and CDR2 SYDVKM. Unmatched junction bases numbered 4, after V lost 3 bases and J lost 11 bases. CDR3 size: 13 residues. In DNA, the CDR3 is TGTGCCAGCAGTTTTGGACTAGCGGCAAAGCAGTTCTTC. It specifies CASSFGLAAKQFF.

About this clone: Other DNA sequences in this specimen translate into the identical CDR3. The chain recombines TRBV9 with TRBJ2-1, with 8 nucleotides matching TRBD2. The germline gives CDR1 SGDLS, CDR2 YYNGEE. Trimming cost V 0 bases and J 4 bases; bases outside gene matches: 3. The CDR3 loop spans 15 amino acids. CDR3 loop: CASSVVTSDYNEQFF. The CDR3, as DNA: TGTGCCAGCAGCGTAGTGACTAGCGATTACAATGAGCAGTTCTTC.

This clone has only one observation. The chain combines TRBV6-5 with TRBJ1-2; D gene ambiguous. The CDR3 has 14 amino acids. V was pared by 6 bases and J by 0 bases, with 11 bases between. Germline V CDR1 and CDR2: MNHEY, SVGAGI. CDR3 DNA sequence: TGTGCCAGCAGGCGGGATTTAGCTAACTATGGCTACACCTTC. Protein product: CASRRDLANYGYTF.

This chain joins TRBV30 and TRBJ2-5; 10 nucleotides match TRBD2. The junction had 12 bases not matched to a gene; V was cut back by 8 bases and J by 6 bases. The CDR3 is 14 residues long. Looked up from germline, CDR1 is GTSNPN and CDR2 is SVGIG (reference sequence). The CDR3 nucleotides are TGTGCCCGCTCATCTAGCGGGAGCTTGAAGACCCAGTACTTC. This gives the protein CARSSSGSLKTQYF.

This rearrangement joins TRBV28 to TRBJ2-1; TRBD1 matches at 9 bases. Germline V gene data show CDR1 as MDHEN and CDR2 as SYDVKM. V trimming: 5 bases; J trimming: 2 bases; junction bases outside the gene matches: 7. The CDR3 has 16 residues. Written as DNA, the CDR3 is TGTGCCAGCAGTCGCACCCGGACAGGGGCCTACAATGAGCAGTTCTTC. It encodes CASSRTRTGAYNEQFF. Based on the CDR3 plus reference TRBV28 and TRBJ2-1, the full variable domain is DVKVTQSSRYLVKRTGEKVFLECVQDMDHENMFWYRQDPGLGLRLIYFSYDVKMKEKGDIPEGYSVSREKKERFSLILESASTNQTSMYLCASSRTRTGAYNEQFFGPGTRLTVL.

The chain joins TRBV9 to TRBJ2-5; 10 nucleotides align to TRBD1. V lost 3 bases, J lost 4 bases, and 3 bases stayed unmatched. The V gene's germline CDR1 is SGDLS and CDR2 YYNGEE. CDR3 length: 14 amino acids. The CDR3 sequence: CASSARQGAETQYF. The CDR3 bases are TGTGCCAGCAGCGCTCGACAGGGGGCAGAGACCCAGTACTTC.

This chain uses TRBV7-2 with TRBJ2-5, with a tentative D call TRBD1 (5 bases). The germline V and J ends were trimmed by 4 bases and 1 base, with 16 bases remaining between them. Germline V gene data show CDR1 as SGHTA and CDR2 as FQGNSA. The CDR3 spans 16 residues. CDR3 coding DNA: TGTGCCAGCAGCTCCTCCAGGGCTAGGGGCCAAGAGACCCAGTACTTC. Protein product: CASSSSRARGQETQYF.

A single count supports this clone. The rearrangement links TRBV7-2 to TRBJ2-6; D may be TRBD2 (5 bases). With 5 bases removed from V and 2 bases from J, the gap between germline ends came to 7 bases. The CDR3 is 14 residues long. The germline V gene has CDR1 SGHTA and CDR2 FQGNSA. The CDR3 region has the DNA TGTGCCAGCAGCCGAGCGGCTGGGGCCAACGTCCTGACTTTC. Protein sequence: CASSRAAGANVLTF.

The genes are TRBV18 and TRBJ2-1; D gene unclear. V was shortened by 3 bases and J by 9 bases, with 12 bases between the two germline ends. Germline assignment: CDR1 KGHSH and CDR2 LQKENI. This CDR3 has 13 residues. Here the CDR3 DNA reads TGTGCCAGCTCACCCTCCTCGGCCTTTGAGCAGTTCTTC. Its translation is CASSPSSAFEQFF. Based on the CDR3 plus reference TRBV18 and TRBJ2-1, the full variable domain is NAGVMQNPRHLVRRRGQEARLRCSPMKGHSHVYWYRQLPEEGLKFMVYLQKENIIDESGMPKERFSAEFPKEGPSILRIQQVVRGDSAAYFCASSPSSAFEQFFGPGTRLTVL.

The chain employs TRBV7-3 and TRBJ2-2; tentative D call: TRBD2 (6 bases). The CDR3 is 17 amino acids. The V gene's germline CDR1 is SGHTA and CDR2 FQGTGA. Trimming shortened V by 3 bases and J by 3 bases, and 17 bases separated the two germline ends. CDR3 protein: CASSFTPLVADTGELFF. CDR3 coding DNA: TGTGCCAGCAGCTTCACCCCTCTAGTAGCGGACACCGGGGAGCTGTTTTTT.

This chain links TRBV6-1 with TRBJ2-7, with 9 bases that match TRBD1. This CDR3 is 14 amino acids long. From germline, CDR1 is MNHNS and CDR2 SASEGT. J gave up 7 bases and V 8 bases, and 12 bases lay outside the gene matches. CDR3 residues: CASFFDRGLREQYF. In nucleotides, the CDR3 is TGTGCCAGCTTCTTTGACAGGGGGTTGAGGGAGCAGTACTTC.

This clone occurred once. The chain combines TRBV5-1 with TRBJ2-5, with D perhaps TRBD2 (6 bases). Trimming took 7 bases from V and 6 from J, leaving 28 bases between them. The germline V gene has CDR1 SGHRS and CDR2 YFSETQ. The CDR3 totals 17 residues. CDR3 region: CASPPPRRERRRKTQYF. As DNA, the CDR3 is TGCGCCAGCCCTCCCCCAAGGAGGGAACGCCGGAGGAAGACCCAGTACTTC.

Remarks on this clone: Other nucleotide sequences from this sample produce the same CDR3. V is TRBV20-1 and J is TRBJ1-1; D remains unclear. The CDR3 runs 10 residues. From germline, CDR1 is DFQATT and CDR2 SNEGSKA (reference sequence). The V end was cut by 6 bases, the J end by 7 bases, with 9 bases between. CDR3 sequence reads: CSATTGEAFF. The CDR3 coding sequence is TGCAGTGCGACAACGGGTGAAGCTTTCTTT.

This chain connects TRBV13 to TRBJ2-3, with TRBD1 as a possible D gene (6 bases). The CDR3 length is 17 residues. Germline CDR1 reads PRHDT; CDR2 reads FYEKMQ (reference sequence). The V end lost 5 bases, the J end lost 1 base, and 19 bases lay between the germline ends. The CDR3 nucleotides are TGTGCCAGCAGCCAAAATCCTCAGGGGCCTCGCACAGATACGCAGTATTTT. This gives the protein CASSQNPQGPRTDTQYF.

The rearrangement uses TRBV9 and TRBJ2-6; 11 nucleotides agree with TRBD1. Germline CDR1 and CDR2: SGDLS and YYNGEE. V was clipped by 3 bases and J by 4 bases; unmatched bases: 6. The CDR3 loop spans 17 amino acids. The CDR3 region is CASSEMDRGHGANVLTF. CDR3 nucleotide sequence: TGTGCCAGCAGCGAAATGGACAGGGGGCACGGGGCCAACGTCCTGACTTTC.

This clone was observed once. At one end the junction does not follow the germline gene, possibly because of a read error. The CDR3 sequence: CASSVAQNPPGDTQYF. The CDR3 DNA sequence: TGTGCCAGCAGCGTAGCCCAGAACCCGCCCGGGGATACGCAGTATTTC. This chain uses TRBV9 with TRBJ2-3; D is perhaps TRBD2 (5 bases). Per germline, CDR1 SGDLS and CDR2 YYNGEE. The CDR3 is 16 amino acids.

The chain employs TRBV19 and TRBJ2-1; 11 nucleotides match TRBD2. The CDR3 length is 17 residues. With 5 bases clipped from V and 1 base from J, the junction kept 7 bases outside the gene matches. Germline lookup yields CDR1 LNHDA and CDR2 SQIVND (reference sequence). CDR3 sequence reads: CASSPGLAGNSYNEQFF. DNA for the CDR3: TGTGCCAGTAGTCCCGGACTAGCGGGCAATTCCTACAATGAGCAGTTCTTC. The complete variable domain, with remaining parts taken from reference TRBV19 and TRBJ2-1, reads DGGITQSPKYLFRKEGQNVTLSCEQNLNHDAMYWYRQDPGQGLRLIYYSQIVNDFQKGDIAEGYSVSREKKESFPLTVTSAQKNPTAFYLCASSPGLAGNSYNEQFFGPGTRLTVL.

The chain combines TRBV9 with TRBJ2-1, with TRBD2 matching 7 bases. Trimming took 0 bases from V and 10 from J; bases not matched to a gene: 10. In germline, CDR1 is SGDLS, CDR2 YYNGEE. The CDR3 is 15 residues long. CDR3: CASSVEGGRAEEQFF. CDR3 DNA: TGTGCCAGCAGCGTAGAGGGCGGGAGAGCAGAAGAGCAGTTCTTC.

The chain has TRBV7-2 and TRBJ2-7; D remains unclear. Trimming pared 4 bases from V and 6 bases from J, leaving 10 bases between. The CDR3 length is 12 residues. CDR1 and CDR2 from the germline V gene are SGHTA and FQGNSA. In nucleotides, the CDR3 is TGTGCCAGCAGCTCCAGGATGGGCGAGCAGTACTTC. It codes for CASSSRMGEQYF. The full variable domain, completed using reference TRBV7-2 and TRBJ2-7, is GAGVSQSPSNKVTEKGKDVELRCDPISGHTALYWYRQSLGQGLEFLIYFQGNSAPDKSGLPSDRFSAERTGGSVSTLTIQRTQQEDSAVYLCASSSRMGEQYFGPGTRLTVT.

The V call is TRBV4-3, the J call TRBJ1-4; 7 bases align to TRBD1. The CDR3 runs to 14 residues. CDR1 is LGHNA, CDR2 YSLEER, per germline. The ends lost 3 bases at V and 5 bases at J; junction bases unmatched: 3. As DNA, the CDR3 is TGCGCCAGCAGCCACGGACAGGTGAATGAAAAACTGTTTTTT. It translates to CASSHGQVNEKLFF.

The J gene is TRBJ1-5, the V gene TRBV5-1; tentative D call: TRBD1 (6 bases). This CDR3 is 15 amino acids long. From germline, CDR1 is SGHRS and CDR2 YFSETQ. V was trimmed by 0 bases and J by 4 bases, leaving 11 bases between them. This chain's CDR3 is CASSLEGHNNQPQHF. As DNA, the CDR3 is TGCGCCAGCAGCTTGGAGGGACACAATAATCAGCCCCAGCATTTT.